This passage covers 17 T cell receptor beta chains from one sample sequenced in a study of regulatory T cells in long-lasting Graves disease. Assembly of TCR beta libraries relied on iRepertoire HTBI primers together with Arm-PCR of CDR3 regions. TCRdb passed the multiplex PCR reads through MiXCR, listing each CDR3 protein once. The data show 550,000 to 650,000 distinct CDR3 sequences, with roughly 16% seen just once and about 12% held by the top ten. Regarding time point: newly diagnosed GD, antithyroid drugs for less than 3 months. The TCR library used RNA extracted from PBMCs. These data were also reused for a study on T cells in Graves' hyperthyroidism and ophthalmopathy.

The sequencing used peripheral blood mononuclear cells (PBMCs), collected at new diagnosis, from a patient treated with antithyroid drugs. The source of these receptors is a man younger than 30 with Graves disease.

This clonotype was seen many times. The CDR3 sequence is CSVGANTEAFF. The CDR3 DNA is TGCAGCGTTGGTGCAAACACTGAAGCTTTCTTT. This chain joins TRBV29-1 and TRBJ1-1, with D uncertain. V was clipped by 4 bases and J by 2 bases, with 5 bases between them. The CDR3 length is 11 residues. Germline CDR1 SQVTM, CDR2 ANQGSEA.

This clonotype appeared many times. In DNA form, the CDR3 reads TGTGCCAGCAGCCCGGGGGCGGGAGGGCCTGTTAGGAATGAGCAGTTCTTC. Residues: CASSPGAGGPVRNEQFF. The chain is built from TRBV12-3 or TRBV12-4 and TRBJ2-1, with 9 bases that match TRBD2. The CDR3 is 17 residues long. The ends lost 6 bases at V and 7 bases at J; junction bases unmatched: 16.

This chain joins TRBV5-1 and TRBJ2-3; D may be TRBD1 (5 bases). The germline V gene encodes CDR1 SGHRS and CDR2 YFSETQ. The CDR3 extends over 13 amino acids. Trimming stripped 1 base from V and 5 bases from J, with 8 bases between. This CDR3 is CASSLQGKDTQYF. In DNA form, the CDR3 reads TGCGCCAGCAGCTTGCAGGGAAAAGATACGCAGTATTTT.

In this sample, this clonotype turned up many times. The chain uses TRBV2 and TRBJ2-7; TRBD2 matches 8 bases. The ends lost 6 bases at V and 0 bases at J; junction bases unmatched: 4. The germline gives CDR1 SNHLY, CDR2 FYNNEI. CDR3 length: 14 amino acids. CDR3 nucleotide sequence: TGTGCCAGCAGAACTAGCGGCGACTCCTACGAGCAGTACTTC. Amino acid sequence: CASRTSGDSYEQYF.

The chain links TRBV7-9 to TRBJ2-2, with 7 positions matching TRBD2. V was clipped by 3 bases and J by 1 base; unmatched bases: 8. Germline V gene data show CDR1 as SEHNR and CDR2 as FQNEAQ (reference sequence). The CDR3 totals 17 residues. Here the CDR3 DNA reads TGTGCCAGCAGCTTCCCTACTAGCGAGGTGAACACCGGGGAGCTGTTTTTT. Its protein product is CASSFPTSEVNTGELFF.

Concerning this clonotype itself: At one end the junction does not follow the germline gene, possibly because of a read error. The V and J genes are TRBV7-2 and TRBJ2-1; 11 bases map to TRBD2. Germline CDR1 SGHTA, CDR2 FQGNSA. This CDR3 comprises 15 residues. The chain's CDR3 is CASSVAGGPLNEQFF. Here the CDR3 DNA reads TGTGCCAGCAGCGTAGCGGGAGGGCCTTTGAATGAGCAGTTCTTC.

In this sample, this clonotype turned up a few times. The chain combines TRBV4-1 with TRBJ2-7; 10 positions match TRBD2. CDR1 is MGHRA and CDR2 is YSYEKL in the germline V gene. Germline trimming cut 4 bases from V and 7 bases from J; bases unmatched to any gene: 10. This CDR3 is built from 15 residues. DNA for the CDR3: TGCGCCAGCAGCCGCGGCTTAGCGGGAGGCCGAGAGCAGTACTTC. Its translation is CASSRGLAGGREQYF.

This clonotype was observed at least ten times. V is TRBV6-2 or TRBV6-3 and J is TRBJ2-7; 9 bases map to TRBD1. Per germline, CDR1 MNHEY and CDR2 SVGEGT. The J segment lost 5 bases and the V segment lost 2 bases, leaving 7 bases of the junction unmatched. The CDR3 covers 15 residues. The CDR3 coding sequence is TGTGCCAGCAGTTACCAGGGACAGGGACCAAACGAGCAGTACTTC. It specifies CASSYQGQGPNEQYF.

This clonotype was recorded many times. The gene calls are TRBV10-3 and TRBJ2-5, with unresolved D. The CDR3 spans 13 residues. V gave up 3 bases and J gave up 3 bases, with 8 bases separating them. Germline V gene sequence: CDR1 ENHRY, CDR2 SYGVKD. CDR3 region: CAISDSREETQYF. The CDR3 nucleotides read TGTGCCATCAGTGATAGTAGAGAAGAGACCCAGTACTTC.

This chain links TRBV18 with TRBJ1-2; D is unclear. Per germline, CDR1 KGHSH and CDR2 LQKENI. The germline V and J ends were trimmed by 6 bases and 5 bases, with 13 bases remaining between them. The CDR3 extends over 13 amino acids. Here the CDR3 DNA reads TGTGCCAGCTCCTCCGGGAGAGGGTATGGCTACACCTTC. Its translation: CASSSGRGYGYTF.

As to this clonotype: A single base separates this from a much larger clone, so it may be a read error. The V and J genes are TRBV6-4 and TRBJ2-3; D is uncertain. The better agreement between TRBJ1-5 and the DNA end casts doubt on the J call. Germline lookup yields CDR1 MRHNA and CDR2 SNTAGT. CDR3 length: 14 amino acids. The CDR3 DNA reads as TGTGCCAGCACCAATAGCGGGAGGTCAGATACGCAGCATTTT. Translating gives CASTNSGRSDTQHF.

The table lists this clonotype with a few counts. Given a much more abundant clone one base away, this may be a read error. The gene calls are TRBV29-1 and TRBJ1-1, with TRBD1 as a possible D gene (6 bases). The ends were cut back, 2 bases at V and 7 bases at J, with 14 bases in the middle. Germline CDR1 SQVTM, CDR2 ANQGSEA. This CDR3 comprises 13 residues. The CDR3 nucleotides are TGCAGCGTTGAATGGGGGCGCGACAATGAAGCTTTCTTT. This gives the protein CSVEWGRDNEAFF.

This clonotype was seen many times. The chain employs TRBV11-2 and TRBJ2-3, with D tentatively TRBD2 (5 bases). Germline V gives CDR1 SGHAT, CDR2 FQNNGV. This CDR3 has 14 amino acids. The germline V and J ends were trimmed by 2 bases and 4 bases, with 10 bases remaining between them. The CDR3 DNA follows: TGTGCCAGCAGCTTAAGGTGGGGAGCAGATACGCAGTATTTT. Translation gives CASSLRWGADTQYF.

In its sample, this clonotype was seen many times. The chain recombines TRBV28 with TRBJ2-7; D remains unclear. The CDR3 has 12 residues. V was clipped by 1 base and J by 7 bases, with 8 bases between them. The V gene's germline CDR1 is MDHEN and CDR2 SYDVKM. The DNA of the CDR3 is TGTGCCAGCAGTTTATCCCCTCAGGAGCAGTACTTC. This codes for CASSLSPQEQYF. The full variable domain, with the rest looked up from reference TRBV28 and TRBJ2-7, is DVKVTQSSRYLVKRTGEKVFLECVQDMDHENMFWYRQDPGLGLRLIYFSYDVKMKEKGDIPEGYSVSREKKERFSLILESASTNQTSMYLCASSLSPQEQYFGPGTRLTVT.

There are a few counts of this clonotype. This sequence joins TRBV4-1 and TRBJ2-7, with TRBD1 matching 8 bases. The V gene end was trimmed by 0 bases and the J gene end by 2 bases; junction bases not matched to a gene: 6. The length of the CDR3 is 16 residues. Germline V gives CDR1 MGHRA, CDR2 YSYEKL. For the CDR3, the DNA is TGCGCCAGCAGCCAAGATCCGGGACAGGTTGCCTACGAGCAGTACTTC. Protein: CASSQDPGQVAYEQYF.

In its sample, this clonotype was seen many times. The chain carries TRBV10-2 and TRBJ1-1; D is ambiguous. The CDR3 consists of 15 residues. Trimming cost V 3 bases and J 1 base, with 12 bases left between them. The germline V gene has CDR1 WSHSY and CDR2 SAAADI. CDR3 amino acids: CASSDPGMGNTEAFF. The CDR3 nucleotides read TGCGCCAGCAGTGACCCGGGGATGGGGAACACTGAAGCTTTCTTT.

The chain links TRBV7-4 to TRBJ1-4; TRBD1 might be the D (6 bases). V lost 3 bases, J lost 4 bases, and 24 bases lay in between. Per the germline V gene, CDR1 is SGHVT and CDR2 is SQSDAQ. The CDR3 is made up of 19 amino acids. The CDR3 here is CASSFPPATGDPGNEKLFF. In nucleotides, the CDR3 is TGTGCCAGCAGCTTCCCGCCCGCGACAGGCGATCCGGGTAATGAAAAACTGTTTTTT.